This T cell receptor beta chain was obtained from a study of shared clonotypes between healthy human individuals. Study outcomes and limitations: The low donor count limited represented genetic and exposure-history diversity.

CDR3 length: 13 amino acids. Trimming removed 3 bases from V and 5 bases from J, with 9 bases in between. The V gene's germline CDR1 is ENHRY and CDR2 SYGVKD. As for this clone: As yet, its antigen is unknown.

Clones were sequenced by immunoSEQ multiplex PCR, and TCRdb holds only the in-frame ones, with some missing. The data hold around 530,000 clones, with roughly 79% observed a single time. This TCR derives from a middle-aged woman in good health. Some clones in this sample may be carry-over from other donors' samples. The sample comprised PBMCs. The chain couples TRBV10-3 to TRBJ2-3, with a possible D match to TRBD1 (5 bases). The CDR3 region has the DNA TGTGCCATCAGTGACAGGGCAGAAGATACGCAGTATTTT. This encodes CAISDRAEDTQYF.